This is a list of T cell receptor beta chains from one sample in a study of T cells expressing NK-cell markers. For each CDR3 protein, TCRdb gives one entry from its re-call of the 5' RACE reads, without DNA. The sample table sets out roughly 300,000 distinct CDR3 sequences. The sequencing sample was made of blood T cells: a sorted CD56 or NKG2C T cell subset, CD4+ or CD8+ T cells, or bulk PBMC T cells (not recorded which). The receptors were gathered from a woman between 18 and 70 years old in good health. Each CDR3 is given with its conserved first and last residue.

TRBV3-1	TRBJ2-7	CASSPWGYEQYF
TRBV7-2	TRBJ2-3	CASSFAGANLGASHTDTQYF
TRBV18	TRBJ1-1	CASSPEVQGNTEAFF
TRBV9	TRBJ1-2	CASSPRGGLYGYTF
TRBV12-3/TRBV12-4	TRBJ2-7	CASSFQQGSLSEQYF
TRBV20-1	TRBJ2-3	CSARGPASAPDTQYF
TRBV28	TRBJ2-5	CASSYGILSRQGSGETQYF
TRBV5-1	TRBJ2-5	CASSMGTAYQETQYF
TRBV6-1	TRBJ1-1	CASSPEGFRAFF
TRBV6-2/TRBV6-3	TRBJ2-7	CASSYYRGTEQYF
TRBV19	TRBJ1-1	CASMVSPRTEAFF
TRBV10-2	TRBJ2-3	CASSDFRGGFTDTQYF
TRBV6-1	TRBJ1-4	CASSESKVLSEKLFF
TRBV5-4	TRBJ2-5	CASSLAPQKETQYF
TRBV30	TRBJ2-3	CAWTRGRDTQYF
TRBV7-6	TRBJ2-1	CASSSRQAINEQFF
TRBV20-1	TRBJ1-6	CSASQAGSSSYNSPLHF
TRBV5-1	TRBJ2-2	CASSVGTSGNTGELFF
TRBV4-2	TRBJ2-1	CASSHPDGHNEQFF
TRBV9	TRBJ2-2	CASSSTRQASGANTGELFF
TRBV3-1	TRBJ2-3	CASSQGTSGQDTQYF
TRBV6-2/TRBV6-3	TRBJ2-5	CASGQAQETQYF
TRBV7-6	TRBJ2-3	CASSENRGLGTDTQYF
TRBV24-1	TRBJ2-2	CATSGRPTGELFF
TRBV30	TRBJ1-1	CACHGTGAQMNTEAFF
TRBV29-1	TRBJ1-1	CSVGRDTEAFF
TRBV6-6	TRBJ1-5	CASSYSDQPQHF
TRBV9	TRBJ2-3	CASSPRLAGVTDTQYF
TRBV6-1	TRBJ2-7	CAIRREGGHEQYF
TRBV3-1	TRBJ2-1	CASSYREGKQFF
TRBV12-3/TRBV12-4	TRBJ2-1	CASSVAGRSSYNEQFF
TRBV12-3/TRBV12-4	TRBJ2-3	CASSLRRVGTDTQYF
TRBV20-1	TRBJ1-6	CSARAVESYNSPLHF
TRBV21-1	TRBJ2-6	CASSKAVPSGANVLTF
TRBV29-1	TRBJ1-5	CSVRQGADQPQHF